The source of this T cell receptor beta chain is a study of beta chain features in type 1 diabetes. This clone was detected ten times or more. A read error may produce the germline difference seen at one junction end. The sequenced template was cDNA made from the entire isolated RNA. Only in-frame clones appear in the TCRdb table, and some are missing; sequencing was by immunoSEQ multiplex PCR. Of more than 300,000 clones listed, under 8.5% are singletons. Germline loops: CDR1 SSHAT, CDR2 FNYEAQ (reference sequence). This CDR3 contains 15 residues. The clonotype was recovered from a woman between 18 and 29 years old in good health. The chain couples TRBV7-7 to TRBJ2-5; D is perhaps TRBD1 or TRBD2 (6 bases each). The specimen was central memory CD4+ T cells from blood. DNA of the CDR3: TGTGCTAGCAGCTTAGGGGGGCAGAATCAAGAGACCCAGTACTTC. Amino acid sequence: CASSLGGQNQETQYF.